This T cell receptor (beta chain) emerged from a study of T-cell reconstitution after alpha-beta-depleted transplantation in children. Using unique molecular identifiers, the investigators prepared the TCRbeta library. Via MiXCR, TCRdb re-called the PCR reads, giving one row per CDR3 protein. The sample lists hundreds of thousands of distinct CDR3 sequences; around 16% were seen once. This CDR3 has 12 residues. Germline CDR1 reads MDHEN; CDR2 reads SYDVKM. V shed 6 bases and J shed 6 bases, with 11 bases lying between them. Broader study findings: About two months after transplant, alpha-beta T cells reportedly came from several hundred expanded graft clones.

This clonotype has a handful of counts. What it binds is not known. The source material was PBMCs, mostly from graft donor cells, sampled 360 days after TCRalphabeta/CD19-depleted stem cell transplant. The receptor's source is a boy in the first two years of life who had a stem cell transplant for Wiskott-Aldrich syndrome, so the T cells may come from the graft donor. The chain is built from TRBV28 and TRBJ1-1, with D maybe TRBD1 (5 bases). CDR3 DNA sequence: TGTGCCAGCAGCCCTGTGGGGGCTGAAGCTTTCTTT. It codes for CASSPVGAEAFF.